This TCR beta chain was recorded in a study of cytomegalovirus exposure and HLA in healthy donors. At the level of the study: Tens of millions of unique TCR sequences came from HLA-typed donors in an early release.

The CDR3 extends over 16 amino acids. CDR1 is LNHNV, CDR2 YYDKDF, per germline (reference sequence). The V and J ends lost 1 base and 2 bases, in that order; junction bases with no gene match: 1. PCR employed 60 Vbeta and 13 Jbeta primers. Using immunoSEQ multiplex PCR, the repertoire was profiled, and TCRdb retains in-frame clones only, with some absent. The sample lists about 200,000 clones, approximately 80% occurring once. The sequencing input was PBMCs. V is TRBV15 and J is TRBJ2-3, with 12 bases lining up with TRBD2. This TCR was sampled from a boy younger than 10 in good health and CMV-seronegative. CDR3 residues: CATSRGLAGDTDTQYF. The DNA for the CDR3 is TGTGCCACCAGCAGAGGACTAGCGGGGGACACAGATACGCAGTATTTT. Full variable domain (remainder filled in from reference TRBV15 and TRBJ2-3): DAMVIQNPRYQVTQFGKPVTLSCSQTLNHNVMYWYQQKSSQAPKLLFHYYDKDFNNEADTPDNFQSRRPNTSFCFLDIRSPGLGDTAMYLCATSRGLAGDTDTQYFGPGTRLTVL.